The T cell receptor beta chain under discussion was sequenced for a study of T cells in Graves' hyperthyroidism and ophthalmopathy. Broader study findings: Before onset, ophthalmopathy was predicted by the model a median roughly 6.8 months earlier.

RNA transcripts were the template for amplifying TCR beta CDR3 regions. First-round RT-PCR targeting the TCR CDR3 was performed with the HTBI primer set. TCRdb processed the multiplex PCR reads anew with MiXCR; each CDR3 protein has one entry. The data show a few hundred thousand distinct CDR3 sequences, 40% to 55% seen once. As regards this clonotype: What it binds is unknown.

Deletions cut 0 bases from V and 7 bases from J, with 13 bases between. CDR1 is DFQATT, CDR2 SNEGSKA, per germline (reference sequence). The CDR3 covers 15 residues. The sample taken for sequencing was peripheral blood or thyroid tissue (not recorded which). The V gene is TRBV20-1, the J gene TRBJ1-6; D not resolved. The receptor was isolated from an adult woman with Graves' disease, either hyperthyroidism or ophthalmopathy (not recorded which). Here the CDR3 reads CSAREEEQTNSPLHF. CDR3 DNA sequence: TGCAGTGCTAGAGAGGAGGAACAGACGAATTCACCCCTCCACTTT.